This note documents a single TCR beta chain sequence. Its antigen is undetermined. Unique molecular identifiers were attached to individual cDNA molecules. TCRdb independently ran MiXCR on the 5' RACE reads; one entry per CDR3 protein. The sample holds 35,000 to 55,000 distinct CDR3 sequences; around a tenth are singletons and the top ten take 21%. The sample comes from a study of early T cells in non-severe SARS-CoV-2 infection. Turning to the study itself: Bulk RNA taken from unsorted whole blood was sequenced, leaving chains unpaired. Notes on the study in general: Anti-spike CD8 specificities were favored by VDJdb matching, whose results missed private and CD4 specificities.

Sequencing was carried out using whole blood. This TCR was recovered from an adult who was a healthcare worker with PCR-confirmed SARS-CoV-2 infection or an uninfected control (not recorded which).

The CDR3 sequence is CASSQEPSGKTRFYEQYF. The CDR3 bases are TGTGCCAGCAGCCAAGAGCCTAGCGGGAAAACGCGTTTCTACGAGCAGTACTTC. This chain links TRBV3-1 with TRBJ2-7, with 9 bases that match TRBD2. There are 18 residues in the CDR3. Germline lookup yields CDR1 LGHDT and CDR2 YNNKEL (reference sequence). The junction had 12 bases not matched to a gene; V was cut back by 0 bases and J by 3 bases.